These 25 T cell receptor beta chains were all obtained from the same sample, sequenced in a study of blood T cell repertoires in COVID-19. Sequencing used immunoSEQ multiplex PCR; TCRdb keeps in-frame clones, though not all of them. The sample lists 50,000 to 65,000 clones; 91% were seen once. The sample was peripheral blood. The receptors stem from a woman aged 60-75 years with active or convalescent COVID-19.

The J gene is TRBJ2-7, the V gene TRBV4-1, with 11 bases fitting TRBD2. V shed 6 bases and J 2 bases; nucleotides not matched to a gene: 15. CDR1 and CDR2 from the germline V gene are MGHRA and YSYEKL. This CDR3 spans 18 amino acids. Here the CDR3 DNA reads TGCGCCAGCAGGCATCGTTCTGGCGGGACTAGCGGTACCTACGAGCAGTACTTC. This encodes CASRHRSGGTSGTYEQYF.

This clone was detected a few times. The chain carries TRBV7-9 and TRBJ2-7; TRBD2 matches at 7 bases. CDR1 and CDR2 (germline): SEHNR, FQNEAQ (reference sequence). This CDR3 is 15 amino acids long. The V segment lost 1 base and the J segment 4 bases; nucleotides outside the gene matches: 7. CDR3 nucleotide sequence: TGTGCCAGCAGCTTAGGGGCGGGAGTAACGTACGAGCAGTACTTC. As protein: CASSLGAGVTYEQYF.

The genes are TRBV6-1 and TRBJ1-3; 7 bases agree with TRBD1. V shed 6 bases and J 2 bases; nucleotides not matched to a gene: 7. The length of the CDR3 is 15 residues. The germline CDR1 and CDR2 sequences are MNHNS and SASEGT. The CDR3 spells CASSLHDRAGNTIYF. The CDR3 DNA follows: TGTGCCAGCAGCCTACACGACAGGGCTGGAAACACCATATATTTT.

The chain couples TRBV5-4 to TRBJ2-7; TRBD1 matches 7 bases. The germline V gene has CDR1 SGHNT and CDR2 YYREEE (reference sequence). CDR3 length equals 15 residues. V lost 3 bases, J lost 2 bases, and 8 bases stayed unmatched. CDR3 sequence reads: CASSSSTGTAYEQYF. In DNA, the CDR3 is TGTGCCAGCAGCTCCTCCACCGGGACAGCCTACGAGCAGTACTTC.

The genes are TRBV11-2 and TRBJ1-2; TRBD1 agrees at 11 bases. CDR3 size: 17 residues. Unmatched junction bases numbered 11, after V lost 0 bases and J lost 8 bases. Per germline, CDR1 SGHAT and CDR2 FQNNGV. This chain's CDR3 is CASSLDLRTGGASGYTF. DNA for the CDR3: TGTGCCAGCAGCTTAGATCTCCGGACAGGGGGCGCGTCGGGCTACACCTTC.

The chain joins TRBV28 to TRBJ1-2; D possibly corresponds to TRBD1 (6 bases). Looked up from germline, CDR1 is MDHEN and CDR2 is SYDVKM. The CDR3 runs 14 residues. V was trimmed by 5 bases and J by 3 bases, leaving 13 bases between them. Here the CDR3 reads CASSPPGQHYGYTF. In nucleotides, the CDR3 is TGTGCCAGCAGTCCCCCCGGACAGCACTATGGCTACACCTTC.

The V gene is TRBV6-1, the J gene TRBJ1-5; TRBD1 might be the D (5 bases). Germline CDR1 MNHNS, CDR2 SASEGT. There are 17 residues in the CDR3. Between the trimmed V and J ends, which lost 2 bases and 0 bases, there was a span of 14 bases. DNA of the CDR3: TGTGCCAGCAGTGAAAATCGTGGGGGACTTAGCAATCAGCCCCAGCATTTT. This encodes CASSENRGGLSNQPQHF.

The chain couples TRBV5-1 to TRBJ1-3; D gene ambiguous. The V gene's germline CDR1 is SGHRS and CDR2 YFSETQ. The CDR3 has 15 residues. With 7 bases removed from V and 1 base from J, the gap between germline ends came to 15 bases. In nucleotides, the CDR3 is TGCGCCAGCTCCGCTCGGACTGATTCTGGAAACACCATATATTTT. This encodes CASSARTDSGNTIYF. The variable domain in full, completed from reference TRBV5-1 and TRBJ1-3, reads KAGVTQTPRYLIKTRGQQVTLSCSPISGHRSVSWYQQTPGQGLQFLFEYFSETQRNKGNFPGRFSGRQFSNSRSEMNVSTLELGDSALYLCASSARTDSGNTIYFGEGSWLTVV.

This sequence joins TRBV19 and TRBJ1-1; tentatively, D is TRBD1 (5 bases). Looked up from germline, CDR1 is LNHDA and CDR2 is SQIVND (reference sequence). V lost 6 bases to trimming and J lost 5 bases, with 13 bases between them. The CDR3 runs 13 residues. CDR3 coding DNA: TGTGCCAGTAGCTTCAGGGAGGGGACTGAAGCTTTCTTT. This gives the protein CASSFREGTEAFF.

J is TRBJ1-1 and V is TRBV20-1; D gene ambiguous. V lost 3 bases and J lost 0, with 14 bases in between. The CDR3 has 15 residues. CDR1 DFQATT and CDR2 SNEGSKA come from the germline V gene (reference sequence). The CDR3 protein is CSASTMERLNTEAFF. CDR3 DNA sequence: TGCAGTGCTAGTACCATGGAGAGGCTGAACACTGAAGCTTTCTTT.

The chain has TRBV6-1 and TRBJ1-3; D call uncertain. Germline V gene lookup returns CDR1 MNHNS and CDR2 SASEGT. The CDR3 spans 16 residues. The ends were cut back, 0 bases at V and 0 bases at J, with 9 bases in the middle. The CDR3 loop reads CASSEAAFSSGNTIYF. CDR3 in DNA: TGTGCCAGCAGTGAAGCGGCTTTCAGCTCTGGAAACACCATATATTTT.

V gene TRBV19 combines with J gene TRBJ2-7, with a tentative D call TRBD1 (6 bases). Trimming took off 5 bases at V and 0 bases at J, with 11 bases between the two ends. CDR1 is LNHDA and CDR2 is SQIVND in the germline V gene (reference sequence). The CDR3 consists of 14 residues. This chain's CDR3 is CASSVTGISYEQYF. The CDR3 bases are TGTGCCAGTAGTGTCACAGGGATCTCCTACGAGCAGTACTTC.

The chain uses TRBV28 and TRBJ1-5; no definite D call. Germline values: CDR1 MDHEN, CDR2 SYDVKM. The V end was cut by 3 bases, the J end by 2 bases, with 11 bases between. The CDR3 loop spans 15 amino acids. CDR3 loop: CASSFGLSGNQPQHF. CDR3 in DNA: TGTGCCAGCAGTTTTGGTCTCAGTGGCAATCAGCCCCAGCATTTT.

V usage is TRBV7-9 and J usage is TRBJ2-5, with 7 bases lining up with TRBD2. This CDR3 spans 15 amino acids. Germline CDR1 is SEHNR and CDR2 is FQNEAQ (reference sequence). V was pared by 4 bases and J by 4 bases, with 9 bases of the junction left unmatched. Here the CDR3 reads CASSSLLGGGETQYF. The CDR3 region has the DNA TGTGCCAGCAGCTCCTTACTAGGCGGGGGAGAGACCCAGTACTTC.

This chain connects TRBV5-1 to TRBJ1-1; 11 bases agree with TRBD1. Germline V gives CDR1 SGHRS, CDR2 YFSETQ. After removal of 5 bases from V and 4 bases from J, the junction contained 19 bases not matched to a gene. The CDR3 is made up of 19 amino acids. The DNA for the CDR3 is TGCGCCAGCAGTTATGCTACGAGGACAGGGGGCTCCCTTGCCACTGAAGCTTTCTTT. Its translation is CASSYATRTGGSLATEAFF.

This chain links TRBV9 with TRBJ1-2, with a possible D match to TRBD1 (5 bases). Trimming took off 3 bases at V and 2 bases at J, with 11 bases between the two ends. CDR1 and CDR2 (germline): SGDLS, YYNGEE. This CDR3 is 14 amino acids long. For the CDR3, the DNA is TGTGCCAGCAGCGCCCCGGGGGAGAACTATGGCTACACCTTC. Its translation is CASSAPGENYGYTF.

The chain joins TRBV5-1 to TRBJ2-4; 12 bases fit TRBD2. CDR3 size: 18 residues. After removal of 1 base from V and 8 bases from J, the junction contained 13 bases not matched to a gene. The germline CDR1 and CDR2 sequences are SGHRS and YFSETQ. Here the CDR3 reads CASSLTGTGLAGRDIQYF. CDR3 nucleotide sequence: TGCGCCAGCAGCTTGACAGGGACGGGACTAGCGGGTCGGGACATTCAGTACTTC.

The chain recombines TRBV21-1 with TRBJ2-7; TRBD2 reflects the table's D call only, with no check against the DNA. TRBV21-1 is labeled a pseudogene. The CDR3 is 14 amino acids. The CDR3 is CASSKVPGGNEQYF. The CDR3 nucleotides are TGTGCCAGCAGCAAAGTCCCGGGGGGGAACGAGCAGTACTTC.

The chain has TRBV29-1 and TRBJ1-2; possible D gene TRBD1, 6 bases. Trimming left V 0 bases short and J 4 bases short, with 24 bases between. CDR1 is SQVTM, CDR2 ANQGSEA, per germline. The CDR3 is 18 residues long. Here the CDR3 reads CSVEDPIGGKSTIYGYTF. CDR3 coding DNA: TGCAGCGTTGAAGATCCGATAGGGGGTAAATCCACTATCTATGGCTACACCTTC.

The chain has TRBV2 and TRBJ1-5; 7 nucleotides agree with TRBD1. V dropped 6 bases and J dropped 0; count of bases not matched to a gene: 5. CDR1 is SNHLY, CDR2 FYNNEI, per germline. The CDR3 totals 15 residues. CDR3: CASRMTGNSNQPQHF. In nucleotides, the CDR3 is TGTGCCAGCAGGATGACAGGGAATAGCAATCAGCCCCAGCATTTT. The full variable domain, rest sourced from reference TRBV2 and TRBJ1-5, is EPEVTQTPSHQVTQMGQEVILRCVPISNHLYFYWYRQILGQKVEFLVSFYNNEISEKSEIFDDQFSVERPDGSNFTLKIRSTKLEDSAMYFCASRMTGNSNQPQHFGDGTRLSIL.

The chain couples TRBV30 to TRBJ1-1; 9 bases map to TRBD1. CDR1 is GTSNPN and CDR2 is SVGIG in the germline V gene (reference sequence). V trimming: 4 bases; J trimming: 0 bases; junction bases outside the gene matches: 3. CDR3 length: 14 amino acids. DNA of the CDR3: TGTGCCTGGACATGGGACAGGGTGAACACTGAAGCTTTCTTT. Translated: CAWTWDRVNTEAFF.

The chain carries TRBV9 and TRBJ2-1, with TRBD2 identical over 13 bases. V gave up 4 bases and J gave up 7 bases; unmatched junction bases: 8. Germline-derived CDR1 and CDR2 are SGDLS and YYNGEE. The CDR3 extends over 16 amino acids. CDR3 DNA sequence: TGTGCCAGCAGCCCTCGGACTAGCGGGAGTTGGAATGAGCAGTTCTTC. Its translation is CASSPRTSGSWNEQFF.

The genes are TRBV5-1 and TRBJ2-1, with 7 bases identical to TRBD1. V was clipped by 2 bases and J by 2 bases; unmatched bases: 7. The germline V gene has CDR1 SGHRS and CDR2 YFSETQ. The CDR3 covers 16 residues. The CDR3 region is CASSLGTVPPYNEQFF. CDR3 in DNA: TGCGCCAGCAGCTTAGGGACAGTTCCCCCCTACAATGAGCAGTTCTTC.

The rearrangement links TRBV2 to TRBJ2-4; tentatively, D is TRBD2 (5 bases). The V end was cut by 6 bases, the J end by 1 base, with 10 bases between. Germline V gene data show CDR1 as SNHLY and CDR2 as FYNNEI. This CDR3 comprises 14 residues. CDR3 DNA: TGTGCCAGCAGAATTAGCGAGGCCAAAAACATTCAGTACTTC. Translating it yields CASRISEAKNIQYF.

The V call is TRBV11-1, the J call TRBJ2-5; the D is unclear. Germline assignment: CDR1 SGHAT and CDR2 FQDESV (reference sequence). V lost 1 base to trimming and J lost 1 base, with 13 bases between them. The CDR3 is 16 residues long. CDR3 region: CASSLVRGTFQETQYF. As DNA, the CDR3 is TGTGCCAGCAGCTTAGTCCGCGGAACTTTCCAAGAGACCCAGTACTTC.